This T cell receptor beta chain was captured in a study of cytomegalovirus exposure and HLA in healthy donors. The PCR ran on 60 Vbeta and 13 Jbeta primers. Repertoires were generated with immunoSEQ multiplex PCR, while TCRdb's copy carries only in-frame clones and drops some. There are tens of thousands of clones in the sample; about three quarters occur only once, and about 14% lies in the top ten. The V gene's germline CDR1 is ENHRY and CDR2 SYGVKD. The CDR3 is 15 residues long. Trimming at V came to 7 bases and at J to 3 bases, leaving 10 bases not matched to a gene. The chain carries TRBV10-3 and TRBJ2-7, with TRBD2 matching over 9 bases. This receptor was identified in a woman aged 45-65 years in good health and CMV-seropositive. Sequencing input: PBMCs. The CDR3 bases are TGTGCCATCAAAAACCCCGGGACTAGCATCTACGAGCAGTACTTC. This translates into CAIKNPGTSIYEQYF.